One TCR beta chain is described in this entry. Its matching antigen is unknown. The data stem from a study of identical twins. General study findings and limits: Twins' surplus sharing was weaker for beta out-of-frame sequences.

The CDR3 length is 14 residues. V was cut by 3 bases and J by 0 bases, with 7 bases left in between. Germline-derived CDR1 and CDR2 are SEHNR and FQNEAQ (reference sequence). TCRdb called the 5' RACE reads again in MiXCR, with one record for every CDR3 protein. Seen here are around 220,000 distinct CDR3 sequences, 10% observed once, and the top ten hold 9% to 10%. What was sequenced was memory T cells sorted from blood. The chain combines TRBV7-9 with TRBJ2-3; D gene unclear. This sequence was found in a man between 45 and 60 years old in good health. The CDR3 reads CASSFQGSTDTQYF. CDR3 in DNA: TGTGCCAGCAGCTTCCAAGGCAGCACAGATACGCAGTATTTT.